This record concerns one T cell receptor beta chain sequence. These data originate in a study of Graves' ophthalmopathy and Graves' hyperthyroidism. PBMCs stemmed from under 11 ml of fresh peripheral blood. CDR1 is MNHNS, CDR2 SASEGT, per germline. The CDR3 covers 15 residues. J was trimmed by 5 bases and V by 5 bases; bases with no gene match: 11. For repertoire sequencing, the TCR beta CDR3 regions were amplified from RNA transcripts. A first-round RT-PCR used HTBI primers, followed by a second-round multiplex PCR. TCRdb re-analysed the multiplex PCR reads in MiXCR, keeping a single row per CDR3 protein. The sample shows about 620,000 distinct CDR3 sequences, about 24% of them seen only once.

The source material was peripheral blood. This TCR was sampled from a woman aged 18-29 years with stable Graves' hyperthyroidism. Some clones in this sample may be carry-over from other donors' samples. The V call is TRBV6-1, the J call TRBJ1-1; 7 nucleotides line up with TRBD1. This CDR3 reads CASSKQGIVRTEAFF. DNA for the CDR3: TGTGCCAGCAGTAAACAGGGGATAGTGCGGACTGAAGCTTTCTTT.